Below are 3 T cell receptor beta chains sequenced from a single sample in a study of CD8+ T cells in alopecia areata. cDNA serving as the sequencing template came from extracted, reverse transcribed RNA. The protocol was immunoSEQ multiplex PCR, while the TCRdb copy is restricted to in-frame clones and leaves out a portion. Recorded here are about 2,100 clones, with no singletons, and the ten leading clones hold approximately 10%. Regarding time point: mouse skin 3 weeks after grafting. The source material was skin, sampled at week 3. These receptors came from a C3H/HeJ mouse with alopecia areata. This line is of MHC haplotype H2-k.

This clone was counted many times. The genes and germline here are from mouse. The sequence runs out 4 residues before the end of the CDR3; the remainder is reconstructed from the germline J gene. J is TRBJ2-1 and V is TRBV13-2, with 9 bases identical to TRBD2. The V gene end was trimmed by 0 bases and the J gene end by 3 bases; junction bases not matched to a gene: 1. CDR3 length: 15 amino acids. CDR1 is NNHNN and CDR2 is SYGAGS in the germline V gene (reference sequence). This chain's CDR3 is CASGDAGGVYAEQFF. CDR3 DNA, as far as it was read: TGTGCCAGCGGTGATGCTGGGGGGGTCTATGCT.

Sample share makes this clone large (0.1 to 1%). The gene symbols are mouse symbols. The read terminates 4 residues before the CDR3 end, so the remaining end is supplied by the germline J gene. V usage is TRBV17 and J usage is TRBJ2-7, with 9 nucleotides matching TRBD1. Germline assignment: CDR1 MNHDT and CDR2 YYDKIL. CDR3 length equals 14 residues. V lost 5 bases, J lost 2 bases, and 4 bases stayed unmatched. This CDR3 is CASSVRQGAYEQYF. The DNA read from the CDR3 is TGTGCTAGCAGTGTCAGACAGGGGGCCTAT.

This clone came up a few times. Genes and germline are mouse. The read falls 4 residues short of the CDR3 end, and the missing part is taken from the germline J gene. This chain joins TRBV13-2 and TRBJ2-5, with 9 positions matching TRBD2. The germline V gene has CDR1 NNHNN and CDR2 SYGAGS (reference sequence). The trim removed 3 bases at V and 2 bases at J, leaving 4 bases unmatched. There are 15 residues in the CDR3. The CDR3 region is CASGAWGGVQDTQYF. Partial CDR3 DNA: TGTGCCAGCGGTGCTTGGGGGGGCGTCCAAGAC.